The clone carrying this T cell receptor beta chain was recorded at least ten times. What it recognizes is unknown. The data were taken from a study of T cells in Graves' hyperthyroidism and ophthalmopathy. Study-level findings and limits: Most thyroid-expanded clonotypes above 0.001 were also found in blood.

The junction had 4 bases not matched to a gene; V was cut back by 1 base and J by 6 bases. This CDR3 is 14 amino acids long. The germline CDR1 and CDR2 sequences are SGHTA and FQGNSA. Amplification yielded TCR beta CDR3 regions, with RNA transcripts as the source. The TCR CDR3 first-round RT-PCR relied on the HTBI primer set. TCRdb reprocessed the multiplex PCR reads with MiXCR, giving one entry per CDR3 protein. This table has a few hundred thousand distinct CDR3 sequences, around 20% appearing once. This chain joins TRBV7-2 and TRBJ2-5, with 8 nucleotides matching TRBD1. This TCR was sampled from a man aged 45-60 years with Graves' ophthalmopathy. The material sequenced was blood. CDR3 bases: TGTGCCAGCAGCTTAGACAGGGGGAGGCAGACCCAGTACTTC. Its protein is CASSLDRGRQTQYF.